This T cell receptor (beta chain) was captured in a study of CDR3 diversity in severe acne. MiXCR, run by TCRdb on the PCR reads, gives a single entry per CDR3 protein. This sample has roughly 100,000 distinct CDR3 sequences, with under 60% found just once. This receptor was obtained from a male donor with acne. What was sequenced was blood.

The CDR3 region is CASSTNSNQPQHF. As DNA, the CDR3 is TGTGCCAGCAGCACAAATAGCAATCAGCCCCAGCATTTT. The chain combines TRBV6-1 with TRBJ1-5, with D unclear. The germline gives CDR1 MNHNS, CDR2 SASEGT. The CDR3 covers 13 residues. Deletions cut 6 bases from V and 0 bases from J, with 6 bases between.